The TCR beta chain described here comes from a study of blood T cells in healthy people across ages. Trimming shortened V by 1 base and J by 4 bases, and 13 bases separated the two germline ends. The CDR3 is 15 amino acids. Germline lookup yields CDR1 LGHDT and CDR2 YNNKEL (reference sequence). A second PCR, run for about 6 to 12 cycles, used a sample-barcoded 5' primer plus a J-beta primer mix. The authors tagged each cDNA molecule using a template-switch adaptor with 12 random nucleotides. Every sample gave at least 2.5 million paired-end reads containing CDR3. TCRdb reprocessed the 5' RACE reads via MiXCR and lists one record per CDR3 protein. The data contain 1.4 million to 1.5 million distinct CDR3 sequences, roughly 40% of them singletons.

This chain joins TRBV3-1 and TRBJ1-2; weak D call: TRBD1 (5 bases). The clonotype was recovered from a woman under 30 in good health. Sequencing was carried out using blood. CDR3 DNA: TGTGCCAGCAGCCAAGCAAATAGAGGGACCTATGGCTACACCTTC. Encoded protein: CASSQANRGTYGYTF.